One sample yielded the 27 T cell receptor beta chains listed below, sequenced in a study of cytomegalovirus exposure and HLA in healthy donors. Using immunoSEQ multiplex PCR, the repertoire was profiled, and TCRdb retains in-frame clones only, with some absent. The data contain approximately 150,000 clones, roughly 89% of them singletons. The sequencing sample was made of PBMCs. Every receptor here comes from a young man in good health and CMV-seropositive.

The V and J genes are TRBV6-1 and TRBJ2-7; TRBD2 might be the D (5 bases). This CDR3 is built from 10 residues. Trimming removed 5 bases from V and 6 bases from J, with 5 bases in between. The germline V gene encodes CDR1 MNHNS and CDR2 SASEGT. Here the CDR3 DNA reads TGTGCCAGCAGTCGGGGCGAGCAGTACTTC. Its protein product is CASSRGEQYF.

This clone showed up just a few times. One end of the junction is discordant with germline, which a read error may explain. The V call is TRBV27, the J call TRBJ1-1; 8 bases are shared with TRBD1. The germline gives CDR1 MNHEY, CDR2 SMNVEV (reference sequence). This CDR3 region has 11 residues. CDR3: CASSLGQVEHF. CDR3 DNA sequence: TGTGCCAGCAGCCTGGGACAGGTCGAGCACTTT.

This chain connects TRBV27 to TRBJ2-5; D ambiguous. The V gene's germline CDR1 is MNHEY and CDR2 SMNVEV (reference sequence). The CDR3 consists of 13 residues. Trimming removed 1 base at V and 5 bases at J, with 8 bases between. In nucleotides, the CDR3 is TGTGCCAGCAGTTTATTTCTTTCGGAGACCCAGTACTTC. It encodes CASSLFLSETQYF.

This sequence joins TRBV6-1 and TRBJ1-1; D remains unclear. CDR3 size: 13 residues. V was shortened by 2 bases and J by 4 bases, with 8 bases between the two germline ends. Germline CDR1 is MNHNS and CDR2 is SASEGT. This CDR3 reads CASSEMRATEAFF. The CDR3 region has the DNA TGTGCCAGCAGTGAAATGAGGGCCACTGAAGCTTTCTTT.

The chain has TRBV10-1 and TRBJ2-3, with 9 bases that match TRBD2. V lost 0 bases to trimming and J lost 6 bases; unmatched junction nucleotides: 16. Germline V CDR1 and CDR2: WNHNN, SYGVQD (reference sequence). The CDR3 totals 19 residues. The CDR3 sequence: CASSESPYGAGGNRDTQYF. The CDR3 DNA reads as TGCGCCAGCAGTGAGTCCCCTTACGGAGCGGGGGGAAATAGGGATACGCAGTATTTT.

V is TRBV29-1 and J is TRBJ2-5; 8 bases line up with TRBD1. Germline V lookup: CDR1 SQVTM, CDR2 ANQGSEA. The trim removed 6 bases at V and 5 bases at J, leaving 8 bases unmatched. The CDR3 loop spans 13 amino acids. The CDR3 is CSVYQGARETQYF. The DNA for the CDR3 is TGCAGCGTCTATCAGGGGGCTCGTGAGACCCAGTACTTC.

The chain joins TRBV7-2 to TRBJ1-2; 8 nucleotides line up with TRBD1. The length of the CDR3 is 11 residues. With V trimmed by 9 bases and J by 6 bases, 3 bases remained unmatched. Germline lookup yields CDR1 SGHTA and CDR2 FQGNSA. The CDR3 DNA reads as TGTGCCAGGAGACAGGGGAATGGCTACACCTTC. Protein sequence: CARRQGNGYTF.

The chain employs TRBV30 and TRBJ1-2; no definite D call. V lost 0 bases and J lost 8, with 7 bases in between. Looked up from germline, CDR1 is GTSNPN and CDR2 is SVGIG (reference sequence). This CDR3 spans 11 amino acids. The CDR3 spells CAWSVGEGYTF. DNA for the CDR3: TGTGCCTGGAGTGTGGGAGAGGGCTACACCTTC.

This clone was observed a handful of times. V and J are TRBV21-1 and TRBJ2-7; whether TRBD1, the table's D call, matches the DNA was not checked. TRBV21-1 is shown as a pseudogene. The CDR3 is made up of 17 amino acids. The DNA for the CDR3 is TGTGCCAGCAGCAAAGTTGAGAGACAGGGAATCTCCTACGAGCAGTACTTC. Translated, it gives CASSKVERQGISYEQYF.

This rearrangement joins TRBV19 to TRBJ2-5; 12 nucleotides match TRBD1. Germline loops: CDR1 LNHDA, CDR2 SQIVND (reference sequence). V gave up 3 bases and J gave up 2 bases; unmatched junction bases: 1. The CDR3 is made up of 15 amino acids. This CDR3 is CASSMGQGAQETQYF. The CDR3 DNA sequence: TGTGCCAGTAGTATGGGACAGGGGGCGCAAGAGACCCAGTACTTC. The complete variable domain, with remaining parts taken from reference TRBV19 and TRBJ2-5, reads DGGITQSPKYLFRKEGQNVTLSCEQNLNHDAMYWYRQDPGQGLRLIYYSQIVNDFQKGDIAEGYSVSREKKESFPLTVTSAQKNPTAFYLCASSMGQGAQETQYFGPGTRLLVL.

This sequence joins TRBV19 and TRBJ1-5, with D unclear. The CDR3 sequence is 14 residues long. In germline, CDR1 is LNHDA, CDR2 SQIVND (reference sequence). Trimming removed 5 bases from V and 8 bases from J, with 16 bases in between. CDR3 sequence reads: CASSPRLQAEPQHF. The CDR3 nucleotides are TGTGCCAGTAGTCCTCGACTTCAAGCGGAGCCCCAGCATTTT. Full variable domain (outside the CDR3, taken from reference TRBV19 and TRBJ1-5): DGGITQSPKYLFRKEGQNVTLSCEQNLNHDAMYWYRQDPGQGLRLIYYSQIVNDFQKGDIAEGYSVSREKKESFPLTVTSAQKNPTAFYLCASSPRLQAEPQHFGDGTRLSIL.

CDR3 sequence: CASSQGWGTGEETQYF. In DNA, the CDR3 is TGCGCCAGCAGCCAAGGTTGGGGAACCGGGGAGGAGACCCAGTACTTC. The chain couples TRBV4-1 to TRBJ2-5; a weak D match, TRBD2 (5 bases). This CDR3 has 16 residues. V lost 1 base and J 5 bases, leaving 17 bases between the germline ends. In germline, CDR1 is MGHRA, CDR2 YSYEKL.

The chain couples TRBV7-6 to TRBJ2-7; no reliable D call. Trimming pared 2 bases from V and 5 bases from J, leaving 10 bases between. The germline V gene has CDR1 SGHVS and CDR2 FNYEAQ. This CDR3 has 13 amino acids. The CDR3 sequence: CASSLTGFNEQYF. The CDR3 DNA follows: TGTGCCAGCAGCTTAACCGGGTTCAACGAGCAGTACTTC.

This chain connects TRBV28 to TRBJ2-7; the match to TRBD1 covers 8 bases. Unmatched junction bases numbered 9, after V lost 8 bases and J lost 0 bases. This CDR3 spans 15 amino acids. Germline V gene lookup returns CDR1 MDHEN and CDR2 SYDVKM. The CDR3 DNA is TGTGCCAGCGAACCTCGGACAGGGAGCTCCTACGAGCAGTACTTC. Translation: CASEPRTGSSYEQYF.

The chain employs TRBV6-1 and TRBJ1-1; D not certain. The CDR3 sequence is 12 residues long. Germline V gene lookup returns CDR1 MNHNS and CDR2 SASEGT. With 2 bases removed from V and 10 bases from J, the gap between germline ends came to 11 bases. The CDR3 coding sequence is TGTGCCAGCAGTGAACTTATGCGGGGAGCTTTCTTT. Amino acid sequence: CASSELMRGAFF.

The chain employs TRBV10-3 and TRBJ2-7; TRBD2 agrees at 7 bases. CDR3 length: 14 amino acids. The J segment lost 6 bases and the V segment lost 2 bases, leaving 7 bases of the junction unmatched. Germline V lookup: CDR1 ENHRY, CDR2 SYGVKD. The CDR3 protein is CAISESGARGEQYF. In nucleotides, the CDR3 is TGTGCCATCAGTGAGAGCGGGGCGCGGGGCGAGCAGTACTTC.

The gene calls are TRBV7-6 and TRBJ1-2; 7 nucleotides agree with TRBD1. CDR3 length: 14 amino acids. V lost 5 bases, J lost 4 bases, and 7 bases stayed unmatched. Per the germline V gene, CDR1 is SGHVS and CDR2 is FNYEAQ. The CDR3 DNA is TGTGCCAGCAGCATCAACAGGGGTTCCTATGGCTACACCTTC. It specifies CASSINRGSYGYTF.

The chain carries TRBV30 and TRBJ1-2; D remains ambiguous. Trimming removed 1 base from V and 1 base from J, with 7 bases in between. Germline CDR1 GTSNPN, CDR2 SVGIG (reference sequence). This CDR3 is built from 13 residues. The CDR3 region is CAWSDGSNYGYTF. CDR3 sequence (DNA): TGTGCCTGGAGTGACGGGAGTAACTATGGCTACACCTTC.

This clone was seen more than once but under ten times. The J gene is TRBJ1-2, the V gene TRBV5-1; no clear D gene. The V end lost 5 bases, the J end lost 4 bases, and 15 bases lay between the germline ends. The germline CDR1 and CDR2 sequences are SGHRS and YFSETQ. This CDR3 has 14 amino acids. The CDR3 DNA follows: TGCGCCAGCAGGGAGCAACTCGGAGGCTATGGCTACACCTTC. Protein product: CASREQLGGYGYTF.

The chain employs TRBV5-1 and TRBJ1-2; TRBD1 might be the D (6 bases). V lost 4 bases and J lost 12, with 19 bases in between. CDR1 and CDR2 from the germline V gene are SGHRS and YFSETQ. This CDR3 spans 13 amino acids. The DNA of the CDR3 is TGCGCCAGCAGCCTCATCGACACAGGGTGGCACACCTTC. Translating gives CASSLIDTGWHTF.

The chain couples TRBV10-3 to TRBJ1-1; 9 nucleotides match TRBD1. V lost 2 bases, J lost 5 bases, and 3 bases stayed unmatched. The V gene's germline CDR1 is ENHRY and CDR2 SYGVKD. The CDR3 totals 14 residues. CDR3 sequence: CAISEGQGWTEAFF. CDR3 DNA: TGTGCCATCAGTGAGGGACAGGGGTGGACTGAAGCTTTCTTT.

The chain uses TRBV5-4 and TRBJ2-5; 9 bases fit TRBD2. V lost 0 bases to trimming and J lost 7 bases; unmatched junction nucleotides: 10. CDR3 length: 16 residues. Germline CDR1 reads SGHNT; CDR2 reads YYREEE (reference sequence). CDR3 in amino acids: CASSLAFSGSRGTQYF. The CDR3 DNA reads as TGTGCCAGCAGCTTGGCCTTTAGCGGGAGTCGAGGGACCCAGTACTTC.

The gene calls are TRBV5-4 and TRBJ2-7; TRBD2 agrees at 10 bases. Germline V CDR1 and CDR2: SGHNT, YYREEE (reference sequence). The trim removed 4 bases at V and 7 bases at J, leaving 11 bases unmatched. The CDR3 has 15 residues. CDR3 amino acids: CASSISSGGPWEQYF. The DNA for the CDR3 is TGTGCCAGCAGCATATCTAGCGGGGGCCCATGGGAGCAGTACTTC.

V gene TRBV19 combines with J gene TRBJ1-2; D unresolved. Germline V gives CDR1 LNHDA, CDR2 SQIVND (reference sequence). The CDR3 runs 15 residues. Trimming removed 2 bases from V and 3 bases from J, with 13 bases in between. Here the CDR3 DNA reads TGTGCCAGTAGTATATCTCGGCTCGGAGACTATGGCTACACCTTC. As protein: CASSISRLGDYGYTF.

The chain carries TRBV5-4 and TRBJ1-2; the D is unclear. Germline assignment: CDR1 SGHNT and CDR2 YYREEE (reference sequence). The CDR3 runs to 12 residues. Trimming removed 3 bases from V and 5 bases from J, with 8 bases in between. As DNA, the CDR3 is TGTGCCAGCAGCTCTAGTGTGTATGGCTACACCTTC. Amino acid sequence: CASSSSVYGYTF. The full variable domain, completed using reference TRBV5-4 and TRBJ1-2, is ETGVTQSPTHLIKTRGQQVTLRCSSQSGHNTVSWYQQALGQGPQFIFQYYREEENGRGNFPPRFSGLQFPNYSSELNVNALELDDSALYLCASSSSVYGYTFGSGTRLTVV.

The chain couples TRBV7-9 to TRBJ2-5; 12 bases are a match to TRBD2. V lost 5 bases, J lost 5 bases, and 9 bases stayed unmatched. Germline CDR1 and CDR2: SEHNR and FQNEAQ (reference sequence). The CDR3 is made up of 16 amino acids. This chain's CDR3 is CASSLGLAGRGETQYF. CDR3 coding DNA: TGTGCCAGCAGCCTGGGACTAGCGGGTCGGGGGGAGACCCAGTACTTC. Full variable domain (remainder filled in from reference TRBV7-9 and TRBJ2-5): DTGVSQNPRHKITKRGQNVTFRCDPISEHNRLYWYRQTLGQGPEFLTYFQNEAQLEKSRLLSDRFSAERPKGSFSTLEIQRTEQGDSAMYLCASSLGLAGRGETQYFGPGTRLLVL.

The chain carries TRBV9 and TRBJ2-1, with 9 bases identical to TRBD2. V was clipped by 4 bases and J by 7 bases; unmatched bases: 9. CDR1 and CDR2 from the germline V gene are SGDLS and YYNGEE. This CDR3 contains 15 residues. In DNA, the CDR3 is TGTGCCAGCAGCCCTCCCGGCGGGAGGGGAAATGAGCAGTTCTTC. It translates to CASSPPGGRGNEQFF.